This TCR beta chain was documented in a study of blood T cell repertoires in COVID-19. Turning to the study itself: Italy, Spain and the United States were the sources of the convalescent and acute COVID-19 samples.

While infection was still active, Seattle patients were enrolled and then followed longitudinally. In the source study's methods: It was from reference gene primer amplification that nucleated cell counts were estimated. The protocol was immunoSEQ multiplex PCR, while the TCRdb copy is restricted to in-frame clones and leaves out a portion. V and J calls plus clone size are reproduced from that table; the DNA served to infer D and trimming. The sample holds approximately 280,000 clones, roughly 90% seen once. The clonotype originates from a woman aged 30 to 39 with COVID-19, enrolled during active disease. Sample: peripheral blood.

CDR3 residues: CASSRDSQETQYF. The CDR3 DNA is TGTGCCAGCAGTCGGGACTCTCAAGAGACCCAGTACTTC. This chain connects TRBV2 to TRBJ2-5; possibly TRBD2 for D (6 bases). The V gene lost 5 bases and the J gene lost 2 bases, with 9 bases spanning the gap. The CDR3 spans 13 residues. CDR1 SNHLY and CDR2 FYNNEI come from the germline V gene.